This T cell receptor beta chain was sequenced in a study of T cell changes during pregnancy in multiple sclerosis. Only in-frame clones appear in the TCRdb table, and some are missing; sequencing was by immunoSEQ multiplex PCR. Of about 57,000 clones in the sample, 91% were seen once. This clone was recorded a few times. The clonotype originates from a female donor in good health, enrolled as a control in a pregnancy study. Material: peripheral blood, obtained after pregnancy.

CDR3 in DNA: TGTGCCTGGAGTGTACTAGGAGGCTCTGAAGCTTTCTTT. Amino acids: CAWSVLGGSEAFF. The rearrangement uses TRBV30 and TRBJ1-1, with unresolved D. There are 13 residues in the CDR3. Germline lookup yields CDR1 GTSNPN and CDR2 SVGIG (reference sequence). Trimming pared 0 bases from V and 6 bases from J, leaving 11 bases between.